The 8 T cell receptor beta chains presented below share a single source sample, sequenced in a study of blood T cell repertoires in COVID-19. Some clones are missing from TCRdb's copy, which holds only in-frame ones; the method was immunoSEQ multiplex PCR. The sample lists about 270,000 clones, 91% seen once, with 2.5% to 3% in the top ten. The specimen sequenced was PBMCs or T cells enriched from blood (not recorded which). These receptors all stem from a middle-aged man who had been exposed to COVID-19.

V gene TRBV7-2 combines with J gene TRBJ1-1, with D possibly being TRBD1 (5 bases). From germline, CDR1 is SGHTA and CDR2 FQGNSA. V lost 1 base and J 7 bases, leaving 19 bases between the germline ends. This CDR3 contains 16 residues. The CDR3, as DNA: TGTGCCAGCAGCTTAGATTTGGCAGGGTATGCGGTTGAAGCTTTCTTT. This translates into CASSLDLAGYAVEAFF.

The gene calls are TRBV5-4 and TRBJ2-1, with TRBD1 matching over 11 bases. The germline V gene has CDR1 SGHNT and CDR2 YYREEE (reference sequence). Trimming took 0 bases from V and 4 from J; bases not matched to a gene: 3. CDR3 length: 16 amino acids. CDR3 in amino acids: CASSLDGQGAYNEQFF. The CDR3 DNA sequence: TGTGCCAGCAGCTTGGACGGACAGGGGGCTTACAATGAGCAGTTCTTC.

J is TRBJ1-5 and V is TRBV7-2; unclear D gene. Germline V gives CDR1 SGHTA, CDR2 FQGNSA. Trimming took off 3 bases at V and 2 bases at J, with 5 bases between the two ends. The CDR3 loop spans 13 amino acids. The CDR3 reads CASSFVRNQPQHF. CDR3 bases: TGTGCCAGCAGCTTCGTTCGCAATCAGCCCCAGCATTTT.

As DNA, the CDR3 is TGTGCCAGTACATGGACAGGGGCTCTCACAGATACGCAGTATTTT. Translation: CASTWTGALTDTQYF. The gene calls are TRBV19 and TRBJ2-3, with 9 bases that match TRBD1. Germline CDR1 LNHDA, CDR2 SQIVND (reference sequence). The CDR3 totals 15 residues. With 7 bases clipped from V and 2 bases from J, the junction kept 7 bases outside the gene matches.

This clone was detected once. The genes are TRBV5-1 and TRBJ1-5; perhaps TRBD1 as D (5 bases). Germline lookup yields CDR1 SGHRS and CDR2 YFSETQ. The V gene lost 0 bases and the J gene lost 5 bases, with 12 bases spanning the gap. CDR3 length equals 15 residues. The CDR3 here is CASSLDADTHQPQHF. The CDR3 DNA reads TGCGCCAGCAGCTTGGATGCGGACACCCATCAGCCCCAGCATTTT.

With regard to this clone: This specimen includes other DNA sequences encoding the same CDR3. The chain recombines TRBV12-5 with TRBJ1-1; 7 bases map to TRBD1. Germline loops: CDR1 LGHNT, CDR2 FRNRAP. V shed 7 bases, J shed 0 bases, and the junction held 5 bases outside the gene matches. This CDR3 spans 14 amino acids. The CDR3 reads CASDRTGLNTEAFF. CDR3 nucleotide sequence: TGTGCTAGTGATCGGACAGGTCTGAACACTGAAGCTTTCTTT.

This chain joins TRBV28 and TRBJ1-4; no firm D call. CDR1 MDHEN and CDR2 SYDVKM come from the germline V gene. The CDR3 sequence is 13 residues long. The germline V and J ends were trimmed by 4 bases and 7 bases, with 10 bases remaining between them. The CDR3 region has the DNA TGTGCCAGCAGTTCCACTCCAGGTGAAAAACTGTTTTTT. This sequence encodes CASSSTPGEKLFF.

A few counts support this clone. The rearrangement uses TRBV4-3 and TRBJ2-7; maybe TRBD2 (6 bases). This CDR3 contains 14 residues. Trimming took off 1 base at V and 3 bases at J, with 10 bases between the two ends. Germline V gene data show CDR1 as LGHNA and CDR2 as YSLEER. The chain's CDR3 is CASSQVSGDYEQYF. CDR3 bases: TGCGCCAGCAGCCAAGTATCGGGGGACTACGAGCAGTACTTC.